The clone carrying this TCR beta chain was seen only once. The CDR3 length is 15 residues. V was clipped by 7 bases and J by 1 base, with 17 bases between them. The V gene's germline CDR1 is SGDLS and CDR2 YYNGEE. Seattle-derived patients entered the study during active infection and were followed longitudinally. The sample is drawn from a study of blood T cell repertoires in COVID-19. On the study more broadly: Researchers got acute and convalescent COVID-19 samples from the United States, Italy and Spain.

Clones were sequenced by immunoSEQ multiplex PCR, and TCRdb holds only the in-frame ones, with some missing. The repertoire consists of about 87,000 clones, with around 82% occurring once and the leading ten covering around 2.9%. The chain has TRBV9 and TRBJ2-5; tentatively, D is TRBD2 (6 bases). This TCR was sampled from a woman of 80 years or more with COVID-19, enrolled during active disease. Sequencing used peripheral blood. The CDR3 loop is CASARPGLSQETQYF. The CDR3 DNA follows: TGTGCCAGCGCTCGACCGGGACTCTCCCAAGAGACCCAGTACTTC.